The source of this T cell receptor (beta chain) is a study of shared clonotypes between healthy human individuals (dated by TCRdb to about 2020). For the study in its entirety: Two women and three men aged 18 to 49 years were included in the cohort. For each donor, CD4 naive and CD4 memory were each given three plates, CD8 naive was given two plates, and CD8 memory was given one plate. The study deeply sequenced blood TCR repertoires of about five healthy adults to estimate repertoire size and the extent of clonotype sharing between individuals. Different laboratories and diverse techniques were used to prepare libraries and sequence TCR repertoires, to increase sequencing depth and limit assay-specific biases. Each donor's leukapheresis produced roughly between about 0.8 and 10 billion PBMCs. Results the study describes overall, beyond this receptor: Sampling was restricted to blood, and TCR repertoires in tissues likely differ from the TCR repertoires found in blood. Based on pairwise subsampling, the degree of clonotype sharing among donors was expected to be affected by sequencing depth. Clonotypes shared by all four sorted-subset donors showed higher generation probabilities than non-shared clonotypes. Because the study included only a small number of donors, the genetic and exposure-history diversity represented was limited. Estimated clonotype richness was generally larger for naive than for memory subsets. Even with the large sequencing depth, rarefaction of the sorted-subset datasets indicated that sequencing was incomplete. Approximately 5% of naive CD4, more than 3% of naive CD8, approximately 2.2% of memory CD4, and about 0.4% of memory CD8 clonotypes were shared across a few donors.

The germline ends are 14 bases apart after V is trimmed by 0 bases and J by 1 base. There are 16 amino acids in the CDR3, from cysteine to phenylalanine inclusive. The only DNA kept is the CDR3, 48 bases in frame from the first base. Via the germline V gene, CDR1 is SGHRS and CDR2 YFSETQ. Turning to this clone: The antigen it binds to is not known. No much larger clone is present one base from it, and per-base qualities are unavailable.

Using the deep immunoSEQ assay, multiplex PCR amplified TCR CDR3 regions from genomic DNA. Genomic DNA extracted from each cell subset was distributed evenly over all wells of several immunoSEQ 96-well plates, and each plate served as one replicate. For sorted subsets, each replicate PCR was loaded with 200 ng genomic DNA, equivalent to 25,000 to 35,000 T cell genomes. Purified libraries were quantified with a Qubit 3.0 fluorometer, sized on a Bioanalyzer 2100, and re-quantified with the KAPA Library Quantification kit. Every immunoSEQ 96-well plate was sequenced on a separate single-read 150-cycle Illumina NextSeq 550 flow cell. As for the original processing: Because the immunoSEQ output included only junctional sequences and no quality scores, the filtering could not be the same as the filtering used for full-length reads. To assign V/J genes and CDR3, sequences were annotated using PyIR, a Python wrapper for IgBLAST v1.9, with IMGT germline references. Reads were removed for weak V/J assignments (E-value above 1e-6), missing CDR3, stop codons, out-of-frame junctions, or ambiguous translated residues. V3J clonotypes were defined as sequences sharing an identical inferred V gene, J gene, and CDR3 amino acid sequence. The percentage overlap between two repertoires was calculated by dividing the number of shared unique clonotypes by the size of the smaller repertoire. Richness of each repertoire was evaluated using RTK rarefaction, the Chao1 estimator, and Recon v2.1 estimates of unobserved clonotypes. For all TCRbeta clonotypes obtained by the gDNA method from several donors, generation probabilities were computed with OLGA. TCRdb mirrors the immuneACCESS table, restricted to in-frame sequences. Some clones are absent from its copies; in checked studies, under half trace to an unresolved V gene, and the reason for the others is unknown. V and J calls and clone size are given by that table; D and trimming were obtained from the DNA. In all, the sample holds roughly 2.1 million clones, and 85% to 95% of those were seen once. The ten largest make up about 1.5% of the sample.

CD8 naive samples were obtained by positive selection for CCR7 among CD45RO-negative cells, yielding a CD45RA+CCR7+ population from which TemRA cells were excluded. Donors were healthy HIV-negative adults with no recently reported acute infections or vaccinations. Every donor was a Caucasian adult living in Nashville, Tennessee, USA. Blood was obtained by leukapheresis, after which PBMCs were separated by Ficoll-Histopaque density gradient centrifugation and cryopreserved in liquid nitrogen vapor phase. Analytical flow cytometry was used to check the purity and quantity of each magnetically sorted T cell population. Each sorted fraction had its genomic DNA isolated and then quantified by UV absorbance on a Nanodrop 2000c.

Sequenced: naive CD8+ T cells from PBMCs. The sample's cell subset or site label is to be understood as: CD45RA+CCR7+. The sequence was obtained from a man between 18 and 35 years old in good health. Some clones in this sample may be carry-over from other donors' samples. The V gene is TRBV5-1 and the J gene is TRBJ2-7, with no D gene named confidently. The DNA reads TGCGCCAGCAGCTTGGTGGGCCTGAGTAAATCCTACGAGCAGTACTTC. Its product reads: CASSLVGLSKSYEQYF.